Listed below are T cell receptor beta chains from one sample, sequenced in a study of blood T cell repertoires in COVID-19. TCRdb's copy holds only in-frame clones and misses some; the assay was immunoSEQ multiplex PCR. The sample records about 140,000 clones, over 75% being singletons. Sequenced material: PBMCs or T cells enriched from blood (not recorded which). These receptors were taken from a woman aged 45-65 years who had recovered from COVID-19. Both conserved end residues are part of each CDR3. Fields, in order: clone size, CDR3 length, D gene, J gene, V gene, CDR3 protein, CDR3 DNA. A D gene is named only where the DNA matches it firmly. Where a row states a size, it is once, few, many or the class of an expanded clone; other rows omit it.

few,17,TRBD2,TRBJ2-3,TRBV2,CASRAREGLTRTDTQYF,TGTGCCAGCAGGGCGCGGGAGGGCCTTACCCGCACAGATACGCAGTATTTT
once,17,NA,TRBJ2-5,TRBV19,CASSPDRILGYQETQYF,TGTGCCAGTAGTCCCGACAGAATCCTGGGGTACCAAGAGACCCAGTACTTC
NA,16,NA,TRBJ1-5,TRBV28,CASSFQQGGFNQPQHF,TGTGCCAGCAGTTTCCAGCAGGGCGGTTTCAATCAGCCCCAGCATTTT
NA,14,NA,TRBJ1-1,TRBV13,CASSLQGPNTEAFF,TGTGCCAGCAGCCTACAGGGCCCTAACACTGAAGCTTTCTTT
NA,14,NA,TRBJ1-1,TRBV5-5,CASSLVAGNTEAFF,TGTGCCAGCAGCTTGGTGGCAGGGAACACTGAAGCTTTCTTT
few,16,TRBD1,TRBJ2-2,TRBV9,CASSVGQPLSTGELFF,TGTGCCAGCAGCGTGGGACAGCCACTTTCCACCGGGGAGCTGTTTTTT
NA,13,TRBD1,TRBJ1-2,TRBV6-5,CASSRGTVHGYTF,TGTGCCAGCAGCCGCGGGACAGTTCATGGCTACACCTTC
NA,16,TRBD2,TRBJ2-1,TRBV9,CASSVPGTSGSTEQFF,TGTGCCAGCAGCGTACCCGGGACTAGCGGGAGTACTGAGCAGTTCTTC
once,14,NA,TRBJ1-4,TRBV2,CASSARGYNEKLFF,TGTGCCAGCAGTGCACGAGGGTATAATGAAAAACTGTTTTTT
NA,13,NA,TRBJ1-3,TRBV19,CASRGASGNTIYF,TGTGCCAGTAGGGGGGCTTCTGGAAACACCATATATTTT
NA,13,NA,TRBJ1-1,TRBV30,CARRGGANTEAFF,TGTGCCCGGCGGGGGGGGGCGAACACTGAAGCTTTCTTT
NA,15,TRBD1,TRBJ2-7,TRBV9,CASSPRTGYSYEQYF,TGTGCCAGCAGCCCGAGGACAGGCTACTCCTACGAGCAGTACTTC
NA,16,NA,TRBJ2-6,TRBV29-1,CSVEGQGSSGANVLTF,TGCAGCGTTGAAGGGCAGGGGAGCTCTGGGGCCAACGTCCTGACTTTC
NA,14,NA,TRBJ1-2,TRBV7-9,CASSQTGANYGYTF,TGTGCCAGCAGCCAGACAGGAGCTAACTATGGCTACACCTTC
NA,17,TRBD1,TRBJ2-5,TRBV11-3,CASSLILVGTAKETQYF,TGTGCCAGCAGCTTAATCCTCGTTGGGACAGCAAAAGAGACCCAGTACTTC
NA,16,NA,TRBJ2-1,TRBV7-2,CASSNRLGGVYNEQFF,TGTGCCAGCAGCAACCGACTCGGGGGAGTCTACAATGAGCAGTTCTTC
NA,18,TRBD1,TRBJ1-5,TRBV3-1/TRBV3-2,CASSQDRGTGDTRQPQHF,TGTGCCAGCAGCCAAGACCGTGGGACAGGTGATACGCGTCAGCCCCAGCATTTT
NA,16,NA,TRBJ2-7,TRBV23-1,CASSQSRAGEKYEQYF,TGCGCCAGCAGTCAATCGAGGGCAGGGGAAAAATACGAGCAGTACTTC
few,12,NA,TRBJ2-7,TRBV3-1/TRBV3-2,CASSQDPSEQYF,TGTGCCAGCAGCCAAGACCCCAGCGAGCAGTACTTC
NA,16,NA,TRBJ1-6,TRBV5-8,CASSKIGSGHNSPLHF,TGTGCCAGCAGCAAGATAGGCTCAGGGCATAATTCACCCCTCCACTTT
NA,15,NA,TRBJ1-4,TRBV5-6,CASSLGGGLVEKLFF,TGTGCCAGCAGCTTGGGAGGAGGACTGGTTGAAAAACTGTTTTTT
NA,12,NA,TRBJ1-2,TRBV28,CASTKGVDGYTF,TGTGCCAGCACCAAAGGGGTCGATGGCTACACCTTC
few,12,NA,TRBJ2-1,TRBV28,CASSFWSHEQFF,TGTGCCAGCAGTTTTTGGAGCCATGAGCAGTTCTTC
NA,15,NA,TRBJ1-3,TRBV5-1,CASSSGVFSGNTIYF,TGCGCCAGCAGCTCAGGGGTTTTCTCTGGAAACACCATATATTTT
NA,16,NA,TRBJ2-6,TRBV9,CATNYLRGSGANVLTF,TGTGCCACCAATTACCTTCGGGGCTCTGGGGCCAACGTCCTGACTTTC
NA,16,NA,TRBJ2-3,TRBV28,CATISVAGPSTDTQYF,TGTGCCACCATTTCGGTTGCGGGGCCTAGCACAGATACGCAGTATTTT